This T cell receptor beta chain was found in a study of immune cell composition in non-small cell lung cancer. Overall study context: Most cases were lung adenocarcinoma or squamous cell carcinoma.

Profiling relied on immunoSEQ multiplex PCR, and the TCRdb table lists in-frame clones only, not all of them. The sample has under 2,500 clones, roughly two thirds seen once. The normal lung sample lay at least 3 cm, and maximally far, from the tumour. Study-level results: Tumour-associated clones >0.5% occurred in under 35% of adenocarcinomas, less than 80% of squamous.

This CDR3 region has 14 residues. Germline CDR1 SQVTM, CDR2 ANQGSEA. V gave up 6 bases and J gave up 3 bases; unmatched junction bases: 5. Of note for this clone: What it binds is not known.

The chain carries TRBV29-1 and TRBJ2-1; 10 bases line up with TRBD1. The source of this sequence is a human donor with non-small cell lung cancer. Material: non-adjacent lung tissue. The CDR3 DNA sequence: TGCAGCGTGAGACAGGGGGCACTCTACAATGAGCAGTTCTTC. Its translation: CSVRQGALYNEQFF.